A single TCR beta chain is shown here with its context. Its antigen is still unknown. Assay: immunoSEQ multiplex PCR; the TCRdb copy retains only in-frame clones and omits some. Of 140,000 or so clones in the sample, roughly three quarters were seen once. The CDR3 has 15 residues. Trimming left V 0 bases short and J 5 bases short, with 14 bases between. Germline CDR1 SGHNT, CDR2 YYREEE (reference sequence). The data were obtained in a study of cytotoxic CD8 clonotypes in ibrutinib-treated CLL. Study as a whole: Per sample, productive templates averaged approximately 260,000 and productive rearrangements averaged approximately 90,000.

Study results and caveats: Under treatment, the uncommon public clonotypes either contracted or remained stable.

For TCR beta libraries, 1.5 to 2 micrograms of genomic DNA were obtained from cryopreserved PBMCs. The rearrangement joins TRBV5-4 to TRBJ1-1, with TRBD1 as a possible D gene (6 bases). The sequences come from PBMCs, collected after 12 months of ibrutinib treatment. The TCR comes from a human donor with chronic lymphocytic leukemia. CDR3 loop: CASSLERGRRTEAFF. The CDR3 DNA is TGTGCCAGCAGCTTGGAACGGGGGCGAAGGACTGAAGCTTTCTTT.